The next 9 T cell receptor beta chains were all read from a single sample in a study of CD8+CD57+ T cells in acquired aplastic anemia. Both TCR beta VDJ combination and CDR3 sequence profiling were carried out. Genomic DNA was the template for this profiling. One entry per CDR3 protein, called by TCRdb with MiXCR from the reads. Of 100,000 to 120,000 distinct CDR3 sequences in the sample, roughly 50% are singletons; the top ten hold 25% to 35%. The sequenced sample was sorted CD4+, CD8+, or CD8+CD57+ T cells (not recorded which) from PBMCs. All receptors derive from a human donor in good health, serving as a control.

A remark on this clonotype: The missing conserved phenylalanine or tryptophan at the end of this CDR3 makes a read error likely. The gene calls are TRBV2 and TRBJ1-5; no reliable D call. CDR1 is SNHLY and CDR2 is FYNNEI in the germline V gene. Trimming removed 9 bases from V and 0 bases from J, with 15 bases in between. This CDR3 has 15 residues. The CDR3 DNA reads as TGTGCCAGTAGTATAGCCCCGGGTAGCAATCAGCCCCAGCATCTT. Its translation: CASSIAPGSNQPQHL.

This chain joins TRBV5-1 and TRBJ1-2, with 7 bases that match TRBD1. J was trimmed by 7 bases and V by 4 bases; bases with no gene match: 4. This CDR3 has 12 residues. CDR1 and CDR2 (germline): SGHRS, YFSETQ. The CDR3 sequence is CASSNRQGGYTF. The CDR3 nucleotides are TGCGCCAGCAGCAACCGACAGGGTGGCTACACCTTC.

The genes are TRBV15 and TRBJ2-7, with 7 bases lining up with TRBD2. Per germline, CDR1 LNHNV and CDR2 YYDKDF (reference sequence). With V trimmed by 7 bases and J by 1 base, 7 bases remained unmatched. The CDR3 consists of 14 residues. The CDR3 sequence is CATKLAVLSYEQYF. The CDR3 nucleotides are TGTGCCACCAAGCTAGCGGTATTATCCTACGAGCAGTACTTC.

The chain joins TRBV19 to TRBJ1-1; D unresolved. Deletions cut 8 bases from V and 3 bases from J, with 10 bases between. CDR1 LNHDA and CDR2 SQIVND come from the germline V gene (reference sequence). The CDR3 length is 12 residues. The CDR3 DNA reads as TGTGCCAGTTCGGAGAGATACACTGAAGCTTTCTTT. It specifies CASSERYTEAFF.

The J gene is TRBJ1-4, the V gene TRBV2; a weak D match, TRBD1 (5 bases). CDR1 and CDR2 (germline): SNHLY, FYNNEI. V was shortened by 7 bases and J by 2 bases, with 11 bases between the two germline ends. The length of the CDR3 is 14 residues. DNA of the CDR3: TGTGCCAGCATTGCAGGGTTGACTAATGAAAAACTGTTTTTT. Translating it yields CASIAGLTNEKLFF.

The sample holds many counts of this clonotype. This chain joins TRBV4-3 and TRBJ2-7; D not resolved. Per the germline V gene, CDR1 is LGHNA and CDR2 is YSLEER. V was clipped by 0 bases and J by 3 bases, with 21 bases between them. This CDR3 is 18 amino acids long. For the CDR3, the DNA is TGCGCCAGCAGCCAAGAAGTGTCTGGAAAAGACATCCTCTACGAGCAGTACTTC. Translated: CASSQEVSGKDILYEQYF.

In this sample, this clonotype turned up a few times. The CDR3 DNA is TGTGCCAGCAGTCCCACAGGGGATTCATCCTACGAGCAGTACTTC. Translating it yields CASSPTGDSSYEQYF. The V call is TRBV27, the J call TRBJ2-7; 7 positions match TRBD1. The CDR3 is 15 residues long. Germline trimming cut 5 bases from V and 1 base from J; bases unmatched to any gene: 8. Germline CDR1 and CDR2: MNHEY and SMNVEV (reference sequence).

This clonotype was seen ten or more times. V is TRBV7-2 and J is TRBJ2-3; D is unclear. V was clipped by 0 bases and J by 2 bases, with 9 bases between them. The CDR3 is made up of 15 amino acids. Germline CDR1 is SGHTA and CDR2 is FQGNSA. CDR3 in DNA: TGTGCCAGCAGCTTAGCCGGCTACCTCACAGATACGCAGTATTTT. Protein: CASSLAGYLTDTQYF.

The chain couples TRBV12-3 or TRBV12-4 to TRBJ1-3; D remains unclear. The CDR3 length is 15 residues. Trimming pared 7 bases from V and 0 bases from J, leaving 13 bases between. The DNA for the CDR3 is TGTGCCAGCATACAACAGAGTACCTCTGGAAACACCATATATTTT. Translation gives CASIQQSTSGNTIYF.